Listed here are 9 T cell receptor beta chains from one sample, sequenced in a study of T cell repertoires in cytomegalovirus infection. Using its own MiXCR run on the reads, TCRdb lists one record per CDR3 protein. In the table there are roughly 150,000 distinct CDR3 sequences, about a quarter of which are singletons. Specimen: PBMCs. These receptors were obtained from a human donor in good health (CMV status not recorded). Some clones in this sample may be carry-over from other donors' samples.

By share of the sample, this clonotype is medium-sized. The chain employs TRBV7-6 and TRBJ1-1; D ambiguous. In germline, CDR1 is SGHVS, CDR2 FNYEAQ. V lost 2 bases and J 1 base, leaving 11 bases between the germline ends. The CDR3 loop spans 15 amino acids. In nucleotides, the CDR3 is TGTGCCAGCAGCTTACTGGATTCTCGGAACACTGAAGCTTTCTTT. Translated, it gives CASSLLDSRNTEAFF.

The V call is TRBV19, the J call TRBJ2-1, with D perhaps matching TRBD1 (6 bases). The CDR3 sequence is 13 residues long. Trimming cost V 9 bases and J 9 bases, with 18 bases left between them. Germline V gene lookup returns CDR1 LNHDA and CDR2 SQIVND (reference sequence). The CDR3 protein is CASLLQGGTEQFF. The DNA of the CDR3 is TGTGCCAGCCTTTTACAGGGCGGTACTGAGCAGTTCTTC.

This clonotype was recorded a few times. This chain connects TRBV18 to TRBJ1-1, with no clear D. The V end lost 3 bases, the J end lost 2 bases, and 7 bases lay between the germline ends. Looked up from germline, CDR1 is KGHSH and CDR2 is LQKENI. The CDR3 extends over 13 amino acids. CDR3 loop: CASSPPYNTEAFF. In DNA, the CDR3 is TGTGCCAGCTCACCCCCTTACAACACTGAAGCTTTCTTT.

The rearrangement joins TRBV12-3 or TRBV12-4 to TRBJ2-5; D not resolved. The CDR3 length is 14 residues. V was pared by 7 bases and J by 2 bases, with 14 bases between. Written as DNA, the CDR3 is TGTGCCAGCACCCCAACCGGCCCACAAGAGACCCAGTACTTC. As protein: CASTPTGPQETQYF.

In this sample, this clonotype turned up a few times. The chain carries TRBV20-1 and TRBJ2-3, with D perhaps matching TRBD2 (6 bases). Per germline, CDR1 DFQATT and CDR2 SNEGSKA (reference sequence). The CDR3 runs 14 residues. Trimming removed 3 bases at V and 5 bases at J, with 15 bases between. The CDR3: CSASGGWVGDTQYF. The CDR3 DNA reads TGCAGTGCTAGTGGAGGGTGGGTAGGAGATACGCAGTATTTT.

V is TRBV15 and J is TRBJ2-6; maybe TRBD1 (5 bases). Germline CDR1 reads LNHNV; CDR2 reads YYDKDF (reference sequence). There are 18 residues in the CDR3. Trimming cost V 1 base and J 1 base, with 14 bases left between them. The CDR3 loop reads CATSRARGGVSGANVLTF. Written as DNA, the CDR3 is TGTGCCACCAGCAGAGCAAGGGGTGGGGTTTCTGGGGCCAACGTCCTGACTTTC.

This clonotype occurred many times. The J gene is TRBJ2-2, the V gene TRBV7-8; D call uncertain. Trimming left V 2 bases short and J 0 bases short, with 7 bases between. The CDR3 spans 15 residues. Germline CDR1 is SGHVS and CDR2 is FQNEAQ. CDR3 DNA sequence: TGTGCCAGCAGCTTATTAACGGCGAACACCGGGGAGCTGTTTTTT. Protein sequence: CASSLLTANTGELFF.

This clonotype was detected a few times. The chain carries TRBV20-1 and TRBJ1-1; no definite D call. Germline CDR1 is DFQATT and CDR2 is SNEGSKA (reference sequence). Trimming cost V 1 base and J 1 base, with 7 bases left between them. CDR3 length: 13 residues. The CDR3 loop reads CSARGPGNTEAFF. CDR3 bases: TGCAGTGCTAGAGGCCCAGGGAACACTGAAGCTTTCTTT.

This clonotype was seen a few times. The V call is TRBV6-1, the J call TRBJ1-1, with 8 bases aligning to TRBD1. The CDR3 has 17 amino acids. Germline values: CDR1 MNHNS, CDR2 SASEGT. V lost 7 bases to trimming and J lost 2 bases; unmatched junction nucleotides: 15. CDR3 sequence reads: CASTEGLTGAINTEAFF. CDR3 sequence (DNA): TGTGCCAGCACCGAGGGGTTGACAGGGGCGATAAACACTGAAGCTTTCTTT.